The next 18 T cell receptor beta chains were all read from a single sample in a study of blood T cells in healthy people across ages. Then a second PCR, running roughly 7 to 11 cycles, was carried out with a sample-barcoded 5' primer and a J-beta primer mix. TCRdb used MiXCR to reprocess the 5' RACE reads, holding one entry per CDR3 protein. Among 1.2 million to 1.5 million distinct CDR3 sequences listed, approximately 59% were seen once. The sample was blood. The source is a man between 18 and 35 years old in good health.

The gene calls are TRBV5-5 and TRBJ1-2, with D perhaps matching TRBD1 (5 bases). Germline CDR1 and CDR2: SGHKS and YYEKEE (reference sequence). V was trimmed by 5 bases and J by 0 bases, leaving 17 bases between them. The CDR3 length is 16 residues. The CDR3 protein is CASRPYPGTTNYGYTF. The CDR3 DNA is TGTGCCAGCAGGCCTTATCCGGGGACTACTAACTATGGCTACACCTTC.

The CDR3 bases are TGTGCCAGCAGTGCCCGGGAGTTTAGCAATCAGCCCCAGCATTTT. Its translation: CASSAREFSNQPQHF. The chain links TRBV27 to TRBJ1-5, with unresolved D. Trimming stripped 5 bases from V and 0 bases from J, with 11 bases between. The V gene's germline CDR1 is MNHEY and CDR2 SMNVEV (reference sequence). CDR3 size: 15 residues.

V gene TRBV20-1 combines with J gene TRBJ2-3; 12 positions agree with TRBD2. CDR3 length: 15 amino acids. V was pared by 2 bases and J by 2 bases, with 2 bases of the junction left unmatched. Looked up from germline, CDR1 is DFQATT and CDR2 is SNEGSKA (reference sequence). CDR3 bases: TGCAGTGCTAGACGGACTAGCGGGGTCACAGATACGCAGTATTTT. Translating gives CSARRTSGVTDTQYF.

V gene TRBV6-1 combines with J gene TRBJ1-6, with TRBD1 identical over 8 bases. The germline V gene has CDR1 MNHNS and CDR2 SASEGT. J was trimmed by 4 bases and V by 10 bases; bases with no gene match: 15. The CDR3 is 17 amino acids. CDR3 sequence reads: CATGVRQGRIYNSPLHF. In DNA form, the CDR3 reads TGTGCCACTGGGGTCCGACAGGGGCGGATTTATAATTCACCCCTCCACTTT.

This sequence joins TRBV7-9 and TRBJ1-4, with TRBD1 matching 10 bases. The CDR3 totals 16 residues. The V gene's germline CDR1 is SEHNR and CDR2 FQNEAQ (reference sequence). V shed 5 bases and J 7 bases; nucleotides not matched to a gene: 10. CDR3 loop: CASSAHRQGAGEKLFF. Here the CDR3 DNA reads TGTGCCAGCAGCGCACACCGACAGGGGGCTGGTGAAAAACTGTTTTTT.

The V gene is TRBV7-9, the J gene TRBJ2-5; no clear D gene. The last part of the DNA fits TRBJ2-7 better; the J call may be wrong. The CDR3 loop spans 12 amino acids. The V gene's germline CDR1 is SEHNR and CDR2 FQNEAQ (reference sequence). The CDR3 DNA reads TGTGCCAGCAGCTGGGCTACTGGCGAGCAGTACTTC. Translation: CASSWATGEQYF.

This chain uses TRBV6-5 with TRBJ2-1; possibly TRBD2 for D (6 bases). The CDR3 is 15 amino acids. V gave up 4 bases and J gave up 0 bases, with 10 bases separating them. Germline CDR1 is MNHEY and CDR2 is SVGAGI. The CDR3 loop reads CASSFGTYSYNEQFF. The CDR3 DNA sequence: TGTGCCAGCAGTTTTGGGACTTACTCCTACAATGAGCAGTTCTTC.

CDR3 sequence reads: CASSQGRLPTDTQYF. In DNA, the CDR3 is TGTGCCAGCAGCCAAGGGAGACTACCCACAGATACGCAGTATTTT. V is TRBV14 and J is TRBJ2-3, with TRBD2 as a possible D gene (5 bases). Germline values: CDR1 SGHDN, CDR2 FVKESK. Trimming cost V 1 base and J 2 bases, with 10 bases left between them. This CDR3 spans 15 amino acids. The whole variable domain, filled in from reference TRBV14 and TRBJ2-3, reads EAGVTQFPSHSVIEKGQTVTLRCDPISGHDNLYWYRRVMGKEIKFLLHFVKESKQDESGMPNNRFLAERTGGTYSTLKVQPAELEDSGVYFCASSQGRLPTDTQYFGPGTRLTVL.

This chain links TRBV6-2 or TRBV6-3 with TRBJ2-1; no firm D call. Trimming took 8 bases from V and 9 from J, leaving 17 bases between them. CDR3 length equals 13 residues. The germline gives CDR1 MNHEY, CDR2 SVGEGT. The CDR3 sequence: CASHGSSVGEQFF. The CDR3, as DNA: TGTGCCAGCCACGGGTCCTCAGTGGGTGAGCAGTTCTTC.

On this clonotype: The junction differs from germline at one of its ends, possibly a read error. J is TRBJ1-6 and V is TRBV20-1, with 8 nucleotides matching TRBD1. This CDR3 spans 15 amino acids. Germline CDR1 and CDR2: DFQATT and SNEGSKA (reference sequence). CDR3 in amino acids: CSVRQPGQVQSPLHF. The DNA of the CDR3 is TGCAGTGTTAGACAACCGGGACAGGTGCAGTCACCCCTCCACTTT.

This clonotype was observed a handful of times. The V and J genes are TRBV10-3 and TRBJ2-7; tentatively, D is TRBD2 (5 bases). Trimming took 4 bases from V and 3 from J, leaving 10 bases between them. The CDR3 length is 13 residues. The germline V gene has CDR1 ENHRY and CDR2 SYGVKD. In DNA form, the CDR3 reads TGTGCCATCAGTGTCGGACTGAGCTACGAGCAGTACTTC. Translating gives CAISVGLSYEQYF.

This clonotype was counted between two and nine times. The chain couples TRBV28 to TRBJ2-7; TRBD1 aligns across 9 bases. Germline V gene sequence: CDR1 MDHEN, CDR2 SYDVKM. The CDR3 is 15 amino acids. Losses at the gene ends were 5 bases for V and 1 base for J; bases not matched to a gene: 6. The CDR3 region is CASSTRQGGSYEQYF. Here the CDR3 DNA reads TGTGCCAGCAGTACCAGACAGGGGGGATCCTACGAGCAGTACTTC.

The gene calls are TRBV5-6 and TRBJ1-1; D unclear. The CDR3 has 17 amino acids. Trimming stripped 0 bases from V and 0 bases from J, with 15 bases between. Per the germline V gene, CDR1 is SGHDT and CDR2 is YYEEEE. CDR3 region: CASSLADGRSLNTEAFF. CDR3 sequence (DNA): TGTGCCAGCAGCTTGGCTGACGGGAGGTCATTGAACACTGAAGCTTTCTTT.

This chain joins TRBV24-1 and TRBJ2-1; no definite D call. Trimming shortened V by 4 bases and J by 5 bases, and 14 bases separated the two germline ends. Germline loops: CDR1 KGHDR, CDR2 SFDVKD. The length of the CDR3 is 15 residues. In nucleotides, the CDR3 is TGTGCCACCAGTGACCGTGATGACTTCAACAATGAGCAGTTCTTC. Amino acids: CATSDRDDFNNEQFF.

CDR3 region: CASSWGGGSSYEQYF. The CDR3 DNA sequence: TGTGCCAGCAGTTGGGGGGGGGGATCCTCCTACGAGCAGTACTTC. V and J are TRBV27 and TRBJ2-7; TRBD2 matches 7 bases. The CDR3 totals 15 residues. Germline V lookup: CDR1 MNHEY, CDR2 SMNVEV (reference sequence). V lost 4 bases to trimming and J lost 0 bases; unmatched junction nucleotides: 6.

The J gene is TRBJ2-2, the V gene TRBV20-1; 8 positions agree with TRBD1. The V gene end was trimmed by 1 base and the J gene end by 6 bases; junction bases not matched to a gene: 7. Looked up from germline, CDR1 is DFQATT and CDR2 is SNEGSKA (reference sequence). The CDR3 totals 15 residues. This chain's CDR3 is CSARAPWTGPGELFF. As DNA, the CDR3 is TGCAGTGCTAGAGCCCCCTGGACAGGGCCCGGGGAGCTGTTTTTT.

This chain links TRBV6-7 with TRBJ2-6; tentatively, D is TRBD2 (6 bases). TRBV6-7 is placed among ORFs of uncertain function. CDR3 size: 17 residues. V was cut by 5 bases and J by 0 bases, with 14 bases left in between. For the CDR3, the DNA is TGTGCCAGCAGTCCCCGGGACTCCTTCTCTGGGGCCAACGTCCTGACTTTC. As protein: CASSPRDSFSGANVLTF.

This clonotype came up a few times. The chain recombines TRBV11-2 with TRBJ2-7; D unresolved. The CDR3 has 12 amino acids. V was trimmed by 5 bases and J by 3 bases, leaving 8 bases between them. CDR1 and CDR2 from the germline V gene are SGHAT and FQNNGV. The CDR3 DNA follows: TGTGCCAGCAGCGGGCAGCACTACGAGCAGTACTTC. It translates to CASSGQHYEQYF.